Each of the 9 T cell receptor beta chains below was sequenced from the same sample in a study of blood T cell repertoires in COVID-19. Profiling relied on immunoSEQ multiplex PCR, and the TCRdb table lists in-frame clones only, not all of them. The sample shows roughly 100,000 clones, roughly 90% of them seen only once. What was sequenced was peripheral blood. These receptors were taken from a woman in her 70s with acute or convalescent COVID-19.

The chain uses TRBV5-1 and TRBJ2-3; TRBD2 matches at 8 bases. Per the germline V gene, CDR1 is SGHRS and CDR2 is YFSETQ. With V trimmed by 0 bases and J by 4 bases, 4 bases remained unmatched. This CDR3 comprises 15 residues. The CDR3 DNA follows: TGCGCCAGCAGCTTGGTAGCGGGGTCGGCAGATACGCAGTATTTT. Residues: CASSLVAGSADTQYF.

CDR3 sequence (DNA): TGCGCCAGCAGCCAATCTGGGGGGGGCCCTGGAAACACCATATATTTT. It yields the protein CASSQSGGGPGNTIYF. The rearrangement joins TRBV4-1 to TRBJ1-3; D may be TRBD1 (6 bases). This CDR3 region has 16 residues. V was clipped by 2 bases and J by 2 bases, with 13 bases between them. Germline loops: CDR1 MGHRA, CDR2 YSYEKL.

CDR3 DNA: TGTGCCAGCAGCGTAGATCGTAGCACAGATACGCAGTATTTT. This codes for CASSVDRSTDTQYF. The genes are TRBV9 and TRBJ2-3; D is ambiguous. The CDR3 extends over 14 amino acids. V lost 0 bases and J 0 bases, leaving 5 bases between the germline ends. CDR1 is SGDLS, CDR2 YYNGEE, per germline.

The chain links TRBV27 to TRBJ2-7; 10 bases fit TRBD1. V lost 5 bases, J lost 4 bases, and 8 bases stayed unmatched. This CDR3 contains 15 residues. From germline, CDR1 is MNHEY and CDR2 SMNVEV (reference sequence). CDR3 residues: CASSRGTGVGYEQYF. DNA of the CDR3: TGTGCCAGCAGTAGGGGGACAGGGGTGGGATACGAGCAGTACTTC.

The J gene is TRBJ1-4, the V gene TRBV27; D is possibly TRBD1 (5 bases). CDR3 size: 16 residues. Germline CDR1 reads MNHEY; CDR2 reads SMNVEV (reference sequence). The V end lost 3 bases, the J end lost 7 bases, and 18 bases lay between the germline ends. Written as DNA, the CDR3 is TGTGCCAGCAGTTTTAGGGGTCGGGGGGGTGGTGAAAAACTGTTTTTT. Amino acid sequence: CASSFRGRGGGEKLFF.

The J gene is TRBJ1-2, the V gene TRBV28; D gene ambiguous. Deletions cut 8 bases from V and 4 bases from J, with 17 bases between. This CDR3 is 14 amino acids long. Germline CDR1 reads MDHEN; CDR2 reads SYDVKM. The CDR3 sequence is CASGRETGFYGYTF. CDR3 nucleotides: TGTGCCAGCGGCCGTGAGACGGGTTTCTATGGCTACACCTTC.

The rearrangement joins TRBV28 to TRBJ1-6; 9 bases are shared with TRBD1. Germline lookup yields CDR1 MDHEN and CDR2 SYDVKM. V lost 5 bases to trimming and J lost 1 base; unmatched junction nucleotides: 6. The CDR3 covers 17 residues. DNA of the CDR3: TGTGCCAGCAGTACAACCGGGACAGGGTCCTATAATTCACCCCTCCACTTT. Translating it yields CASSTTGTGSYNSPLHF. Looking up the rest from reference TRBV28 and TRBJ1-6 gives the full variable domain: DVKVTQSSRYLVKRTGEKVFLECVQDMDHENMFWYRQDPGLGLRLIYFSYDVKMKEKGDIPEGYSVSREKKERFSLILESASTNQTSMYLCASSTTGTGSYNSPLHFGNGTRLTVT.

The chain couples TRBV3-1 (or the pseudogene TRBV3-2) to TRBJ1-6; 7 bases are a match to TRBD1. The CDR3 sequence is 14 residues long. Losses at the gene ends were 4 bases for V and 7 bases for J; bases not matched to a gene: 4. Per the germline V gene, CDR1 is LGHDT and CDR2 is YNNKEL (reference sequence). The CDR3 is CASSLSTGNSPLHF. For the CDR3, the DNA is TGTGCCAGCAGCCTCTCGACAGGGAATTCACCCCTCCACTTT.

V is TRBV28 and J is TRBJ1-2; weak D call: TRBD1 (6 bases). CDR1 and CDR2 from the germline V gene are MDHEN and SYDVKM. Trimming took off 6 bases at V and 4 bases at J, with 18 bases between the two ends. The CDR3 extends over 15 amino acids. CDR3 amino acids: CASSLGGGGGYGYTF. The CDR3 coding sequence is TGTGCCAGCAGCCTAGGGGGGGGCGGAGGCTATGGCTACACCTTC.